The T cell receptor (beta chain) under discussion was sequenced for a study of T cell changes during pregnancy in multiple sclerosis. V dropped 3 bases and J dropped 11 bases, with 9 bases sitting between them. From germline, CDR1 is DFQATT and CDR2 SNEGSKA (reference sequence). The CDR3 runs 10 residues. The protocol was immunoSEQ multiplex PCR, while the TCRdb copy is restricted to in-frame clones and leaves out a portion. The table has approximately 70,000 clones, about 92% seen once. The TCR was taken from a female donor with multiple sclerosis, enrolled in a pregnancy study. V gene TRBV20-1 combines with J gene TRBJ2-3, with a possible D match to TRBD1 (6 bases). The source was peripheral blood, collected after pregnancy. The CDR3 region is CSARGARQYF. CDR3 bases: TGCAGTGCTAGGGGGGCCAGGCAGTATTTT.